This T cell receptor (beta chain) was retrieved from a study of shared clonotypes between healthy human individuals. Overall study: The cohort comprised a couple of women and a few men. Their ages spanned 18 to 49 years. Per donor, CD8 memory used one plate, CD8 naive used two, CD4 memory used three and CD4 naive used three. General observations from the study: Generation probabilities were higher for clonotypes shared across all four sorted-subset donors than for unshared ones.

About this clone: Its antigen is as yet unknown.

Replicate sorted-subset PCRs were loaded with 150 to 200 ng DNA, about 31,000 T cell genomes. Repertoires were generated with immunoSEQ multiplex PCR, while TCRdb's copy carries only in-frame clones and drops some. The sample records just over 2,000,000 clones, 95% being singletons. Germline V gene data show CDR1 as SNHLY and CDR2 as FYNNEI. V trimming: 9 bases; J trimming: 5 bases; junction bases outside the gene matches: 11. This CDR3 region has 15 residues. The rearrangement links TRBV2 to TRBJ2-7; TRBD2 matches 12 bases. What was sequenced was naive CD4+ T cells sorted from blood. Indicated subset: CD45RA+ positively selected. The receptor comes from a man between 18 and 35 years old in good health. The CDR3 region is CASRSPGLAGNEQYF. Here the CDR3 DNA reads TGTGCCAGTAGGTCCCCCGGACTAGCGGGAAACGAGCAGTACTTC.